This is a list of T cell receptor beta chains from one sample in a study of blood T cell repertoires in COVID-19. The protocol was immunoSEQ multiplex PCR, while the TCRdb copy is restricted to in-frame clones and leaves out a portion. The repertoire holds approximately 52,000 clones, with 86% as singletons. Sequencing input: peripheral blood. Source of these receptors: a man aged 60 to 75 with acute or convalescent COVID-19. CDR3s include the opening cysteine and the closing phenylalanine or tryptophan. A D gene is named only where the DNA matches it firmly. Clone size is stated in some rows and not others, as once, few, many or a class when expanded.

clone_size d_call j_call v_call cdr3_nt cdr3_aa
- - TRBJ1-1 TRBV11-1 TGTGCCAGCAGCTTGGTCGCAGTGAACACTGAAGCTTTCTTT CASSLVAVNTEAFF
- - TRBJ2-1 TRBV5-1 TGCGCCAGCAGCCCGACAGGTGCGAGGTCCGAGCAGTTCTTC CASSPTGARSEQFF
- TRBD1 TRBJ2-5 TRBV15 TGTGCCACCAGCAGAGATCTCGACAGGGGGCGCGAGACCCAGTACTTC CATSRDLDRGRETQYF
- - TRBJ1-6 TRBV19 TGTGCCAGTAGTATAGTCAATTCGGCGGGTAATTCACCCCTCCACTTT CASSIVNSAGNSPLHF
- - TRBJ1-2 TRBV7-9 TGTGCCAGCAGCCCGGGGACTTACTATGGCTACACCTTC CASSPGTYYGYTF
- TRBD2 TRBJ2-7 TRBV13 TGTGCCAGCAGCTTAGGTGTGAGCGGGAGGGCCTACTACGAGCAGTACTTC CASSLGVSGRAYYEQYF
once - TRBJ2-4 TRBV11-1 TGTGCCAGCAGCTCAAATATAGGGGGAAACATTCAGTACTTC CASSSNIGGNIQYF
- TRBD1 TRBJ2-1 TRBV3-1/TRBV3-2 TGTGCCAGCAGCCACCTTCCAGACAGGGGATTAAATCATGAGCAGTTCTTC CASSHLPDRGLNHEQFF
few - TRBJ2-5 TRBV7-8 TGTGCCAGCAGCTTATCCCCAGGGGTAGAGACCCAGTACTTC CASSLSPGVETQYF
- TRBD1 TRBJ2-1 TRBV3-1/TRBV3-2 TGTGCCAGCAGTCCCGGGACAGGGGTCGAGCAGTTCTTC CASSPGTGVEQFF
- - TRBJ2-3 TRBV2 TGTGCCAGCAGTGAACAGGGGGATACGCAGTATTTT CASSEQGDTQYF
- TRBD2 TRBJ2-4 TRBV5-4 TGTGCCAGCAGCTTCGGTGGCGGGGGGGGAAAAAACATTCAGTACTTC CASSFGGGGGKNIQYF
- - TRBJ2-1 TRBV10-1 TGCGCCAGCAGTGAGTCGACAAGCGGTGAGCAGTTCTTC CASSESTSGEQFF
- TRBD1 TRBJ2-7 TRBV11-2 TGTGCCAGCAGCTCAGGGACAGGGGACTACGAGCAGTACTTC CASSSGTGDYEQYF
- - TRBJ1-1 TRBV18 TGTGCCAGCTCACCACTAAACGGGAACACTGAAGCTTTCTTT CASSPLNGNTEAFF
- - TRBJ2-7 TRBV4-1 TGCGCCAGCAGCCAAGACGGGATCTACGAGCAGTACTTC CASSQDGIYEQYF
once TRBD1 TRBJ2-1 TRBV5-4 TGTGCCAGCAGGAGACAGGGGGGACCCTACAATGAGCAGTTCTTC CASRRQGGPYNEQFF